The entry below describes one TCR beta chain. The data were produced by immunoSEQ multiplex PCR, yet TCRdb's version contains in-frame clones alone and is incomplete. The table includes about 220,000 clones, roughly 80% detected once. These data come from a study of blood T cell repertoires in COVID-19. Study background: PBMCs, B-cell-depleted T cells, or T cells were the source of the cDNA or gDNA that made up the material.

In germline, CDR1 is MNHEY, CDR2 SVGEGT. V trimming: 2 bases; J trimming: 0 bases; junction bases outside the gene matches: 5. The CDR3 has 17 residues. The V call is TRBV6-2 or TRBV6-3, the J call TRBJ2-5; TRBD2 agrees at 11 bases. The material sequenced was peripheral blood. The clonotype comes from a woman aged 55-75 years who had recovered from COVID-19. CDR3 nucleotides: TGTGCCAGCAGTTACGTCCGACTAGCGGGGCACCAAGAGACCCAGTACTTC. Its translation: CASSYVRLAGHQETQYF.